This TCR beta chain was sequenced for a study of T cell responses to AZD1222 COVID-19 vaccine. Study-wide results and limits: Within unmutated variant regions lay the reported targets of nearly half of spike-specific TCRs. Compared with day 0, the breadth and depth of the Spike-specific TCR repertoire rose significantly after two doses of AZD1222.

As to this clone: Its specificity is unknown.

This CDR3 is built from 16 residues. The V and J ends lost 0 bases and 4 bases, in that order; junction bases with no gene match: 8. In germline, CDR1 is SEHNR, CDR2 FQNEAQ (reference sequence). Measured with immunoSEQ multiplex PCR; TCRdb has only the in-frame clones, and not every one. The sample contains some 69,000 clones, approximately 80% of which appear only once. This sample comprised peripheral blood, obtained 28 days after the second AZD1222 dose. The chain links TRBV7-9 to TRBJ2-5; 7 positions agree with TRBD2. The TCR comes from an adult who received the AZD1222 COVID-19 vaccine. The CDR3 protein is CASSLAISGGGETQYF. In DNA form, the CDR3 reads TGTGCCAGCAGCTTAGCGATTTCGGGGGGAGGAGAGACCCAGTACTTC.